This TCR beta chain was identified in a study of T cell responses to AZD1222 COVID-19 vaccine. Study overall: Researchers grouped second doses given at about 4 or about 12 weeks into one pool.

Study findings and constraints: At study baseline, merely about 6 AZD1222 recipients were seropositive. Following two doses of AZD1222, Spike-specific TCR breadth and depth rose. Clonal diversity was possibly underestimated, and white British individuals and females predominated among donors.

Generated by immunoSEQ multiplex PCR, the TCRdb table keeps only in-frame clones and is missing some. The sample lists over 100,000 clones, approximately 90% seen once, with approximately 5.5% in the top ten. Note on this clone: The target antigen is unknown.

Germline CDR1 MNHEY, CDR2 SMNVEV (reference sequence). Germline trimming cut 0 bases from V and 0 bases from J; bases unmatched to any gene: 3. The CDR3 is made up of 16 amino acids. The sequencing used peripheral blood, collected on day 0 of AZD1222 vaccination. This TCR derives from an adult in good health. The V gene is TRBV27, the J gene TRBJ2-3; 7 bases map to TRBD2. CDR3 DNA: TGTGCCAGCAGTTTATCTAGCGGGTCTAGCACAGATACGCAGTATTTT. Protein sequence: CASSLSSGSSTDTQYF.